Following are 24 T cell receptor beta chains from one sample sequenced in a study of blood T cell repertoires in COVID-19 (dated by TCRdb to about 2020). The library was produced with the immunoSEQ multiplex PCR assay. Held by TCRdb, this immuneACCESS table contains in-frame sequences only and omits some clones. Under half of the omission traces to an unresolved V gene where checked; the cause of the rest is unknown. Present in this sample are under 250,000 clones, less than 85% of which were seen just once. The ten most abundant clones make up 3.6% of the sample. Sequencing was carried out using peripheral blood. Source of these receptors: an elderly woman with acute or convalescent COVID-19.

The gene calls are TRBV3-1 (or the pseudogene TRBV3-2) and TRBJ1-2; tentative D call: TRBD1 (5 bases). The ends were cut back, 0 bases at V and 6 bases at J, with 11 bases in the middle. Germline assignment: CDR1 LGHDT and CDR2 YNNKEL (reference sequence). CDR3 length: 14 residues. The CDR3 DNA reads TGTGCCAGCAGCCAAGAGGGGGGGTGGGATGGCTACACCTTC. Protein: CASSQEGGWDGYTF.

This chain uses TRBV7-9 with TRBJ1-4; 8 positions match TRBD1. V shed 2 bases and J 7 bases; nucleotides not matched to a gene: 12. The germline V gene encodes CDR1 SEHNR and CDR2 FQNEAQ (reference sequence). This CDR3 comprises 17 residues. CDR3 bases: TGTGCCAGCAGCTTAAGGTCTACCGGGACAGGTTTTGAAAAACTGTTTTTT. Translated, it gives CASSLRSTGTGFEKLFF.

The chain employs TRBV5-1 and TRBJ2-3; maybe TRBD1 (5 bases). Per the germline V gene, CDR1 is SGHRS and CDR2 is YFSETQ. The CDR3 is made up of 14 amino acids. V lost 2 bases to trimming and J lost 3 bases, with 10 bases between them. The CDR3 reads CASSLRGATDTQYF. CDR3 coding DNA: TGCGCCAGCAGCTTACGTGGGGCTACAGATACGCAGTATTTT.

V usage is TRBV7-3 and J usage is TRBJ2-2; 8 positions match TRBD1. CDR1 is SGHTA and CDR2 is FQGTGA in the germline V gene. The CDR3 spans 15 residues. Trimming took 5 bases from V and 0 from J; bases not matched to a gene: 2. CDR3 loop: CASSAGQANTGELFF. In DNA form, the CDR3 reads TGTGCCAGCAGCGCGGGACAGGCGAACACCGGGGAGCTGTTTTTT.

This clone was observed a few times. The V call is TRBV7-2, the J call TRBJ2-5; 12 bases fit TRBD2. The length of the CDR3 is 19 residues. The junction had 16 bases not matched to a gene; V was cut back by 1 base and J by 7 bases. Germline CDR1 reads SGHTA; CDR2 reads FQGNSA. The CDR3 loop is CASSLGPIGLAGKGGTQYF. DNA for the CDR3: TGTGCCAGCAGCTTAGGGCCCATAGGACTAGCGGGGAAAGGGGGGACCCAGTACTTC.

This chain uses TRBV6-6 with TRBJ1-4; no clear D. The germline V gene encodes CDR1 MNHNY and CDR2 SVGAGI (reference sequence). CDR3 size: 11 residues. Trimming left V 5 bases short and J 8 bases short, with 6 bases between. For the CDR3, the DNA is TGTGCCAGCAGTCCCGCGGAAAAACTGTTTTTT. Translation gives CASSPAEKLFF.

The rearrangement links TRBV3-1 (or the pseudogene TRBV3-2) to TRBJ1-1; 9 bases match TRBD1. From germline, CDR1 is LGHDT and CDR2 YNNKEL (reference sequence). This CDR3 has 15 amino acids. After removal of 4 bases from V and 4 bases from J, the junction contained 7 bases not matched to a gene. The CDR3 DNA sequence: TGTGCCAGCAGCCCAAGGACAGGGGTGCGCACTGAAGCTTTCTTT. It is translated as CASSPRTGVRTEAFF.

Only a few counts were recorded for this clone. The chain is built from TRBV2 and TRBJ1-2; D is possibly TRBD1 (6 bases). Trimming left V 2 bases short and J 3 bases short, with 22 bases between. Per the germline V gene, CDR1 is SNHLY and CDR2 is FYNNEI. This CDR3 contains 18 residues. The CDR3 DNA is TGTGCCAGCAGTGAACAATCCTTAACACGAGGGGGTGACTATGGCTACACCTTC. Amino acid sequence: CASSEQSLTRGGDYGYTF.

Details on this clone: A junction end diverges from the germline sequence, so it may reflect a read error. This chain uses TRBV9 with TRBJ2-1; TRBD2 matches 8 bases. Germline V gene data show CDR1 as SGDLS and CDR2 as YYNGEE. This CDR3 comprises 14 residues. DNA for the CDR3: TGCGCCAGCAGCCGGGGGGGGACGAAAAATGAGCAGTTCTTC. Translation gives CASSRGGTKNEQFF.

V and J are TRBV25-1 and TRBJ2-7; weak D call: TRBD1 (6 bases). The V end lost 2 bases, the J end lost 6 bases, and 14 bases lay between the germline ends. The CDR3 covers 14 residues. Looked up from germline, CDR1 is MGHDK and CDR2 is SYGVNS. CDR3 DNA sequence: TGTGCCAGCAGTGAACCACGTTCCAGGGGCGAGCAGTACTTC. Amino acid sequence: CASSEPRSRGEQYF.

This chain links TRBV6-6 with TRBJ2-5; D ambiguous. Germline CDR1 reads MNHNY; CDR2 reads SVGAGI (reference sequence). The CDR3 sequence is 12 residues long. The V and J ends lost 2 bases and 5 bases respectively, with 6 bases between them. The CDR3 reads CASSYQRETQYF. CDR3 sequence (DNA): TGTGCCAGCAGTTACCAGCGTGAGACCCAGTACTTC.

This clone was seen only once. The chain links TRBV3-1 (or the pseudogene TRBV3-2) to TRBJ1-1, with TRBD1 identical over 8 bases. The germline gives CDR1 LGHDT, CDR2 YNNKEL (reference sequence). CDR3 length: 16 residues. The V gene end was trimmed by 1 base and the J gene end by 1 base; junction bases not matched to a gene: 5. CDR3 loop: CASSQVRTGWNTEAFF. As DNA, the CDR3 is TGTGCCAGCAGCCAAGTCCGGACAGGGTGGAACACTGAAGCTTTCTTT.

This clone was counted only a few times. In the same sample, other DNA sequences code for this CDR3. The gene calls are TRBV7-9 and TRBJ2-7; unclear D gene. Germline V CDR1 and CDR2: SEHNR, FQNEAQ (reference sequence). V was shortened by 4 bases and J by 3 bases, with 4 bases between the two germline ends. The CDR3 length is 11 residues. DNA for the CDR3: TGTGCCAGCAGCTCCTTCTACGAGCAGTACTTC. Protein: CASSSFYEQYF.

The rearrangement uses TRBV5-1 and TRBJ1-1, with D possibly being TRBD1 (6 bases). CDR3 length: 14 amino acids. Trimming cost V 2 bases and J 1 base, with 9 bases left between them. In germline, CDR1 is SGHRS, CDR2 YFSETQ. The CDR3 region has the DNA TGCGCCAGCAGCTTCAGGGGCCGGAACACTGAAGCTTTCTTT. As protein: CASSFRGRNTEAFF.

V usage is TRBV27 and J usage is TRBJ1-2; D not resolved. Germline V gives CDR1 MNHEY, CDR2 SMNVEV (reference sequence). This CDR3 has 16 amino acids. V was trimmed by 2 bases and J by 6 bases, leaving 19 bases between them. Here the CDR3 DNA reads TGTGCCAGCAGTTTACACCGCGGGAGGAATCTGGATGGCTACACCTTC. Its translation is CASSLHRGRNLDGYTF.

J is TRBJ1-5 and V is TRBV29-1; 9 nucleotides agree with TRBD1. V lost 5 bases, J lost 7 bases, and 9 bases stayed unmatched. Germline V gene sequence: CDR1 SQVTM, CDR2 ANQGSEA. This CDR3 is 14 amino acids long. The CDR3, as DNA: TGCAGCGTTACTACCGGGACAGGGAGACAGCCCCAGCATTTT. This gives the protein CSVTTGTGRQPQHF.

Worth noting for this clone: This CDR3 is also generated by other DNA sequences in the sample. V usage is TRBV27 and J usage is TRBJ1-2; possible D gene TRBD1, 6 bases. The CDR3 has 15 amino acids. Trimming pared 2 bases from V and 2 bases from J, leaving 12 bases between. Germline CDR1 and CDR2: MNHEY and SMNVEV (reference sequence). CDR3 sequence reads: CASSLKGQGNYGYTF. Written as DNA, the CDR3 is TGTGCCAGCAGTTTAAAAGGCCAGGGGAACTATGGCTACACCTTC.

The chain uses TRBV27 and TRBJ1-1; a possible D gene is TRBD1 (6 bases). This CDR3 is 15 amino acids long. Germline CDR1 reads MNHEY; CDR2 reads SMNVEV (reference sequence). V was pared by 1 base and J by 5 bases, with 14 bases between. The CDR3 region is CASSLFQGPGTEAFF. In nucleotides, the CDR3 is TGTGCCAGCAGTTTATTTCAGGGGCCTGGAACTGAAGCTTTCTTT.

The chain combines TRBV6-5 with TRBJ2-3, with 8 bases that match TRBD1. Unmatched junction bases numbered 6, after V lost 6 bases and J lost 1 base. This CDR3 comprises 15 residues. Germline V lookup: CDR1 MNHEY, CDR2 SVGAGI. The CDR3 loop reads CASSSGGAGTDTQYF. As DNA, the CDR3 is TGTGCCAGCAGCTCAGGGGGCGCCGGCACAGATACGCAGTATTTT.

The chain links TRBV27 to TRBJ1-2; 8 bases are a match to TRBD1. The junction had 13 bases not matched to a gene; V was cut back by 7 bases and J by 6 bases. Per the germline V gene, CDR1 is MNHEY and CDR2 is SMNVEV (reference sequence). The CDR3 contains 15 residues. CDR3 in amino acids: CASKVFGQGINGYTF. Here the CDR3 DNA reads TGTGCCAGCAAGGTCTTTGGACAGGGTATCAATGGCTACACCTTC.

This chain links TRBV7-9 with TRBJ2-5; D is ambiguous. The CDR3 sequence is 13 residues long. Trimming cost V 1 base and J 5 bases, with 8 bases left between them. CDR1 and CDR2 from the germline V gene are SEHNR and FQNEAQ (reference sequence). DNA of the CDR3: TGTGCCAGCAGCTTAGACGGGTTGGAGACCCAGTACTTC. Protein sequence: CASSLDGLETQYF. Drawing the rest from reference TRBV7-9 and TRBJ2-5, the complete variable domain is DTGVSQNPRHKITKRGQNVTFRCDPISEHNRLYWYRQTLGQGPEFLTYFQNEAQLEKSRLLSDRFSAERPKGSFSTLEIQRTEQGDSAMYLCASSLDGLETQYFGPGTRLLVL.

This chain links TRBV7-2 with TRBJ2-3; 7 bases are a match to TRBD1. The V segment lost 5 bases and the J segment 2 bases; nucleotides outside the gene matches: 13. This CDR3 has 17 residues. Germline CDR1 is SGHTA and CDR2 is FQGNSA. The chain's CDR3 is CASSPLPRTGPTDTQYF. For the CDR3, the DNA is TGTGCCAGCAGCCCTCTGCCCCGGACAGGTCCCACAGATACGCAGTATTTT.

This CDR3 is CASSQRGFDGEQYF. CDR3 DNA sequence: TGTGCCAGCAGCCAAAGAGGTTTTGACGGTGAGCAGTACTTC. The gene calls are TRBV3-1 (or the pseudogene TRBV3-2) and TRBJ2-7; D is uncertain. The CDR3 is 14 residues long. V was pared by 2 bases and J by 7 bases, with 15 bases between. Germline CDR1 and CDR2: LGHDT and YNNKEL (reference sequence).

This clone was detected only a few times. Other nucleotide sequences from this sample produce the same CDR3. This rearrangement joins TRBV9 to TRBJ1-5; 8 nucleotides line up with TRBD1. Germline CDR1 SGDLS, CDR2 YYNGEE. The junction had 0 bases not matched to a gene; V was cut back by 0 bases and J by 4 bases. The CDR3 has 14 residues. CDR3 DNA sequence: TGTGCCAGCAGCGTAGGACAGGGGAATCAGCCCCAGCATTTT. This encodes CASSVGQGNQPQHF.